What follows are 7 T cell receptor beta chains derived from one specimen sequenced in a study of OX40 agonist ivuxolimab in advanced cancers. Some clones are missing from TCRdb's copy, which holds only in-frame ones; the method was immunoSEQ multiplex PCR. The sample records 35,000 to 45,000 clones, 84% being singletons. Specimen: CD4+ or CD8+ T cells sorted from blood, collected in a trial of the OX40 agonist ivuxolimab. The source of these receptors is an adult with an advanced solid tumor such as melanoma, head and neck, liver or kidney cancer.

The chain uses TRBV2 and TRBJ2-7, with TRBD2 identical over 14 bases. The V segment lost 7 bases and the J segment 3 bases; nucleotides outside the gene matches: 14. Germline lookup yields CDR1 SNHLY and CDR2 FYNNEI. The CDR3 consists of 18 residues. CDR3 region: CASKGIWDGLAGGYEQYF. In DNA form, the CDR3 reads TGTGCCAGCAAGGGGATCTGGGATGGACTAGCGGGGGGCTACGAGCAGTACTTC.

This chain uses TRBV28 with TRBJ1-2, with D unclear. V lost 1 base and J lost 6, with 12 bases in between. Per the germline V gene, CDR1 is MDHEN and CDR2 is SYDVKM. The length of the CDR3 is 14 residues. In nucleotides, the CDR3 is TGTGCCAGCAGTTTATTACGGGGAGAGGATGGCTACACCTTC. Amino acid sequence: CASSLLRGEDGYTF.

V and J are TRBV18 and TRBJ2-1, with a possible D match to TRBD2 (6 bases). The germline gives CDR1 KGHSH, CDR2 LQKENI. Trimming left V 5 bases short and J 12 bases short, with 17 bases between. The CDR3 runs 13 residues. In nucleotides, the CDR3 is TGTGCCAGCTCAACTAGTCTGGAGGGTGGGCAGTTCTTC. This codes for CASSTSLEGGQFF. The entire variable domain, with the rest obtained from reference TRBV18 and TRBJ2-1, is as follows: NAGVMQNPRHLVRRRGQEARLRCSPMKGHSHVYWYRQLPEEGLKFMVYLQKENIIDESGMPKERFSAEFPKEGPSILRIQQVVRGDSAAYFCASSTSLEGGQFFGPGTRLTVL.

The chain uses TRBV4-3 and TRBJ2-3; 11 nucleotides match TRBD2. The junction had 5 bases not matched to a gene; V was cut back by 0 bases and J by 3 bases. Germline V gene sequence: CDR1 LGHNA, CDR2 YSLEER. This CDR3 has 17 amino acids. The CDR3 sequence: CASSQEPRLAGTDTQYF. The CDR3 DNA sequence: TGCGCCAGCAGCCAAGAGCCCCGACTAGCGGGGACAGATACGCAGTATTTT.

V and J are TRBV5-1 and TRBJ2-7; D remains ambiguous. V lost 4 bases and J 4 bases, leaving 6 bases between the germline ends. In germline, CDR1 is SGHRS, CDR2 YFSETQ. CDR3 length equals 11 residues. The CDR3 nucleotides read TGCGCCAGCAGCCGAGAATACGAGCAGTACTTC. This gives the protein CASSREYEQYF.

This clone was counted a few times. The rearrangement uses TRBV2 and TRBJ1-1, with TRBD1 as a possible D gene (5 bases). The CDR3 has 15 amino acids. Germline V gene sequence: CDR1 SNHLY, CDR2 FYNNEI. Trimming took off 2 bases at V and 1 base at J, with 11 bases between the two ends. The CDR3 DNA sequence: TGTGCCAGCAGTGAAAGGGGCGCGGGGAACACTGAAGCTTTCTTT. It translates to CASSERGAGNTEAFF. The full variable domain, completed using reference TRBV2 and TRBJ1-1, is EPEVTQTPSHQVTQMGQEVILRCVPISNHLYFYWYRQILGQKVEFLVSFYNNEISEKSEIFDDQFSVERPDGSNFTLKIRSTKLEDSAMYFCASSERGAGNTEAFFGQGTRLTVV.

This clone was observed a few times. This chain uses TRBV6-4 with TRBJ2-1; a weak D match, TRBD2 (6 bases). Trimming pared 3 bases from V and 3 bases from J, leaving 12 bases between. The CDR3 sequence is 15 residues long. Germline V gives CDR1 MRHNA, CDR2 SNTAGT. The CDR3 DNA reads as TGTGCCAGCAGTGAGTCGGGAGAGGGCTACAATGAGCAGTTCTTC. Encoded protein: CASSESGEGYNEQFF.